This T cell receptor beta chain was captured by sequencing in a study of T cells in Graves' hyperthyroidism and ophthalmopathy (dated by TCRdb to between 2017 and 2020). With regard to the full study: Peripheral blood samples were taken at initial diagnosis, before any treatment was given. The paper describes TCR Vbeta CDR3 sequencing of 140 or so peripheral blood samples, made up of 43 ophthalmopathy patients, approximately 73 hyperthyroidism patients and roughly 17 progressor patients. After blood sampling, hyperthyroidism patients were treated with methimazole at a starting dose of 30 mg daily, and ophthalmopathy patients were treated with high-dose intravenous methylprednisolone. The study also compared thyroid tissue and blood T-cell repertoires from several Graves' hyperthyroidism patients. TCR V-J signatures able to tell the groups apart were searched for in a discovery cohort of 95 or so patients, of whom more than 40 had Graves' ophthalmopathy and about 60 had stable Graves' hyperthyroidism. The 75 to 100 discovery patients were divided at random into training and test sets in a 7:3 ratio. Prospective prediction of ophthalmopathy was tested in an independent validation cohort consisting of about 20 hyperthyroidism patients and about 17 patients who later progressed to ophthalmopathy. Beyond this particular receptor, the publication reports: In validation, the model predicted progression to ophthalmopathy a median of about 6 months before onset, with about 70% sensitivity and roughly 77% specificity. Most expanded thyroid clonotypes (frequency above 0.001) were also detected in blood, suggesting blood repertoires may reflect thyroid immune responses. A 13 V-J signature model separated ophthalmopathy from stable hyperthyroidism, with 87.88% sensitivity and approximately 81% specificity in cross-validation and 80%/75% in testing. Sample size was not statistically predetermined, and investigators were not blinded to group allocation.

A patient counted as having stable Graves' hyperthyroidism if no progression to ophthalmopathy occurred over 18 months of follow-up. Hyperthyroidism patients were aged 18 to 65 years and newly diagnosed, with disease duration of less than 2 months. Exclusion was applied to patients with uncontrolled infections, other autoimmune diseases, pregnancy or lactation. Diagnoses were established on the basis of clinical symptoms, serum thyroxine and TRAb, thyroid ultrasound, and orbital computed tomography. PBMCs were separated from 8 to 10 ml of fresh peripheral blood using Ficoll-Paque density gradient centrifugation. Trizol reagent was used to extract total RNA, and RNA quality was then checked on an Agilent 2100 Bioanalyzer. This clonotype was counted ten times or more. It has no known antigen specificity. Base qualities were left out, and no much larger clone turns up one base away. Per the germline V gene (reference sequence), LGHDT is the CDR1 and YNNKEL is the CDR2. V is cut by 0 bases and J by 1 base, and the space between the germline ends is 16 bases. Counted from cysteine to phenylalanine, this CDR3 has 18 amino acids. Just CDR3 DNA is preserved here, 54 bases in frame from base 1.

The TCR beta CDR3 regions were amplified from the RNA transcripts. The TCR CDR3 was subjected to a first round of RT-PCR using the HTBI primer set and the Qiagen OneStep RT-PCR kit. The libraries were constructed in a second round of multiplex PCR and then size-selected and purified. The libraries were sequenced on an Illumina HiSeq2000 using paired-end 100 bp reads. The original pipeline was this. SOAPnuke was used to process the raw data, throwing out any read that contained adapters or uncalled bases, had a mean Phred below 15, or lacked an exact constant-primer or identifier match. High-quality paired reads were merged using COPE v1.2.5, and each unique nucleotide sequence was defined as a clonotype. MiTCR v1.1 was used to align clonotypes to the IMGT TRBV, TRBD and TRBJ reference segments. The analysis was restricted to V-J combinations with a frequency above 0.0001, which together covered 99.2% of the repertoires. The TCS score was defined as F50 (clonal expansion) divided by E x V (chaos), with BLOSUM62-based TCRdist calculated between CDR3 peptides within each V-J. Welch's t-statistics and random forest reduced just over 500 V-J features to roughly 13, which were used in a naive Bayes classifier (R e1071). Through fastp at Q25 and MiXCR, TCRdb rebuilt clones from the public reads, retaining in-frame beta chains. Duplicate CDR3 protein sequences are folded into a single record with the most common DNA and genes. TCRdb assigned the V and J calls; the authors' analysis was not used. The sample has a few hundred thousand distinct CDR3 sequences on record, approximately 13% of them singletons. The ten largest clones capture about 5% of the sample.

The sequence was collected from a woman aged 18-30 years with Graves' hyperthyroidism. Sequencing was performed on blood. The rearrangement joined TRBV3-1 to TRBJ1-5; the D segment could be TRBD1, given 6 matching bases. The sequenced DNA is TGTGCCAGCAGCCAAGAAAAGGTCCAGGGGCGAAGCAATCAGCCCCAGCATTTT. It translates as CASSQEKVQGRSNQPQHF.